Detailed here is one TCR beta chain. As yet, its antigen is unknown. This specimen belongs to a study of identical twins. Study outcomes and limitations: Insertion counts were lower in abundant cord blood beta clonotypes, a trend that memory repertoires did not show.

TCRdb reprocessed the 5' RACE reads via MiXCR and lists one record per CDR3 protein. This sample has roughly 1.6 million distinct CDR3 sequences; under 35% occur once, and the top ten carry over 0.25%. The CDR3 consists of 14 residues. From germline, CDR1 is MDHEN and CDR2 SYDVKM. Trimming removed 5 bases from V and 2 bases from J, with 12 bases in between. Sequencing was done on a sample of cord blood. The origin of this receptor is a newborn girl in good health. This chain links TRBV28 with TRBJ1-2; TRBD1 is a possible D gene (5 bases). The CDR3 coding sequence is TGTGCCAGCAGTATACATGGGGGGAACTATGGCTACACCTTC. Its protein is CASSIHGGNYGYTF.